A selection of T cell receptor beta chains follows, all from one sample in a study of CD8+CD57+ T cells in acquired aplastic anemia. One entry per CDR3 protein results from TCRdb running MiXCR on the reads. The repertoire holds about 470,000 distinct CDR3 sequences, with around 30% as singletons. Sequencing was done on a sample of sorted CD4+, CD8+, or CD8+CD57+ T cells (not recorded which) from PBMCs. These receptors all stem from a human donor with aplastic anemia. CDR3s leave out the opening cysteine and the closing phenylalanine or tryptophan. Each record gives: V gene, CDR3 protein.

V: TRBV7-9
CDR3: ASQSGGNYNEQF

V: TRBV7-2
CDR3: ASSFHSHEQY

V: TRBV19
CDR3: ASSIGRTGLGGPQH

V: TRBV19
CDR3: ASSIGTGNGYT

V: TRBV2
CDR3: ASHRLAGGLAAGELF

V: TRBV5-5
CDR3: ASSGAQQGINYGYT

V: TRBV6-1
CDR3: ASGHKQGINSPLH

V: TRBV7-6
CDR3: ASSSQRTGGTEAF

V: TRBV10-3
CDR3: ATRGVGHYEQY

V: TRBV29-1
CDR3: SVRTALDEQF

V: TRBV14
CDR3: ASSQTIWGGSYNEQF

V: TRBV24-1
CDR3: ATSDSNGVGPQH

V: TRBV12-3/TRBV12-4
CDR3: ASSLPGLASPY

V: TRBV7-2
CDR3: ASSLDYRGETQY

V: TRBV5-8
CDR3: ASSPRVLAEETQY

V: TRBV20-1
CDR3: SARGKRGRGLNEQY

V: TRBV19
CDR3: ASSIGTGRYEQY

V: TRBV6-1
CDR3: ASSPGTPSYEQY

V: TRBV24-1
CDR3: ATSGDGSNQPQY

V: TRBV30
CDR3: AWSDGDNNQPQH

V: TRBV30
CDR3: AWELAGGPWQF

V: TRBV10-1
CDR3: ASSPDRGTKTSGNTIY

V: TRBV2
CDR3: ASSYSVDSIYGYT

V: TRBV4-2
CDR3: ASSHAGTSDYEQY

V: TRBV7-6
CDR3: ASSLGFSGGGEQY

V: TRBV18
CDR3: ASSPLVGQGSDEQY

V: TRBV5-1
CDR3: ASSLSYSDTQY

V: TRBV2
CDR3: ATKGQGNDYGYT

V: TRBV11-2
CDR3: ASRLAGTTTIYEQY

V: TRBV12-3/TRBV12-4
CDR3: ASAILAAFIEQY

V: TRBV2
CDR3: ASSPRQGNNSPLH

V: TRBV5-6
CDR3: ASSPYHGMGAF

V: TRBV6-1
CDR3: ASREQKHQPQH

V: TRBV9
CDR3: ASSVGATAANEKLF

V: TRBV5-6
CDR3: ASSPGTGGLRQY

V: TRBV20-1
CDR3: SAGRAGSDNSPLH

V: TRBV25-1
CDR3: ASSGAGTYEQY

V: TRBV7-2
CDR3: ASRTPQGGSTEAF

V: TRBV7-6
CDR3: ASSLTGGAETQY

V: TRBV29-1
CDR3: SADPPMNTEAF

V: TRBV11-2
CDR3: ASSLRTGPNLYGYA

V: TRBV29-1
CDR3: SVILAGAYEQY

V: TRBV15
CDR3: ATSRDHIVQGGNQPQH

V: TRBV7-8
CDR3: ASSFMRNEQF

V: TRBV29-1
CDR3: SVGDRQNYGYT

V: TRBV5-1
CDR3: ASSLGPGTVSYNEQF

V: TRBV7-2
CDR3: ASSHGQNTEAF

V: TRBV10-3
CDR3: AISEITGAGELF